Below, 22 T cell receptor beta chains from the same sample are listed, as sequenced in a study of CD4 T cells in relation to SARS-CoV-2 and coronaviruses. Unexposed donor CD4+ T cells date from about 2011-2018, before the COVID-19 pandemic. Isolation of CD4+ T cells took place after roughly nine days in culture. The repertoire was sequenced with immunoSEQ multiplex PCR; TCRdb's copy has only in-frame clones and lacks some. The data show 15,000 to 20,000 clones, around 78% seen once. Their specific antigens are unknown. What was sequenced was CD4+ T cells from PBMCs, cultured in vitro. The receptors derive from a human donor in good health.

The V and J genes are TRBV5-4 and TRBJ1-1; D possibly corresponds to TRBD1 (5 bases). This CDR3 spans 16 amino acids. The V gene's germline CDR1 is SGHNT and CDR2 YYREEE (reference sequence). Trimming shortened V by 6 bases and J by 0 bases, and 18 bases separated the two germline ends. Here the CDR3 reads CASTSGQINLNTEAFF. The CDR3 bases are TGTGCCAGCACCTCAGGACAAATAAATCTGAACACTGAAGCTTTCTTT. The whole variable domain, filled in from reference TRBV5-4 and TRBJ1-1, reads ETGVTQSPTHLIKTRGQQVTLRCSSQSGHNTVSWYQQALGQGPQFIFQYYREEENGRGNFPPRFSGLQFPNYSSELNVNALELDDSALYLCASTSGQINLNTEAFFGQGTRLTVV.

This clone was recorded a few times. This chain joins TRBV5-4 and TRBJ2-2; the D gene is possibly TRBD2 (5 bases). CDR3 length equals 14 residues. The germline V gene has CDR1 SGHNT and CDR2 YYREEE (reference sequence). V lost 1 base, J lost 6 bases, and 10 bases lay in between. The chain's CDR3 is CASSLKSGAGELFF. CDR3 DNA: TGTGCCAGCAGCTTGAAATCCGGGGCCGGGGAGCTGTTTTTT.

This sequence joins TRBV5-1 and TRBJ1-1, with D perhaps TRBD1 (5 bases). Per germline, CDR1 SGHRS and CDR2 YFSETQ. There are 12 residues in the CDR3. Trimming stripped 4 bases from V and 14 bases from J, with 18 bases between. CDR3 residues: CASSPDEGNGFF. The CDR3 DNA reads TGCGCCAGCAGCCCCGACGAGGGGAATGGGTTCTTT.

V and J are TRBV12-5 and TRBJ2-3; D is unresolved. CDR1 and CDR2 from the germline V gene are LGHNT and FRNRAP. Trimming pared 7 bases from V and 7 bases from J, leaving 18 bases between. The CDR3 sequence is 14 residues long. This chain's CDR3 is CASAPSPRLNTQYF. In nucleotides, the CDR3 is TGTGCTAGTGCCCCCAGCCCGAGACTGAATACGCAGTATTTT.

This clone appeared a few times. J is TRBJ1-2 and V is TRBV29-1; D not resolved. The V gene lost 4 bases and the J gene lost 8 bases, with 11 bases spanning the gap. The CDR3 runs 11 residues. Germline CDR1 and CDR2: SQVTM and ANQGSEA. The CDR3 here is CSVVRGYGYTF. The CDR3 DNA reads as TGCAGCGTTGTACGAGGTTACGGCTACACCTTC.

The rearrangement joins TRBV27 to TRBJ1-3; perhaps TRBD1 as D (6 bases). The CDR3 has 18 residues. Germline V lookup: CDR1 MNHEY, CDR2 SMNVEV (reference sequence). Trimming took 8 bases from V and 2 from J, leaving 25 bases between them. In DNA, the CDR3 is TGTGCCAGCCCTTTCTGGAGGGGGACCCGAGACCCTGGAAACACCATATATTTT. Its translation is CASPFWRGTRDPGNTIYF.

The V call is TRBV7-2, the J call TRBJ2-3; 7 bases are shared with TRBD2. Germline V lookup: CDR1 SGHTA, CDR2 FQGNSA. The CDR3 has 16 amino acids. With V trimmed by 6 bases and J by 0 bases, 9 bases remained unmatched. This chain's CDR3 is CASSPDSSGSTDTQYF. The CDR3 DNA is TGTGCCAGCAGTCCAGATTCTAGCGGAAGCACAGATACGCAGTATTTT.

The chain carries TRBV6-5 and TRBJ2-3; 7 positions agree with TRBD2. The V gene end was trimmed by 7 bases and the J gene end by 1 base; junction bases not matched to a gene: 5. Germline assignment: CDR1 MNHEY and CDR2 SVGAGI. This CDR3 contains 14 residues. In DNA form, the CDR3 reads TGTGCCAGCAAAAGCGGGACGGGCACAGATACGCAGTATTTT. Residues: CASKSGTGTDTQYF.

This clone was seen a single time. The V gene is TRBV24-1, the J gene TRBJ2-3; tentatively, D is TRBD1 or TRBD2 (6 bases each). Germline V gene data show CDR1 as KGHDR and CDR2 as SFDVKD. V was shortened by 9 bases and J by 0 bases, with 15 bases between the two germline ends. CDR3 length: 15 amino acids. The CDR3 DNA follows: TGTGCCACCGCCCTTGGGGGGCAGAGCACAGATACGCAGTATTTT. Protein product: CATALGGQSTDTQYF.

This clone was counted once. The chain joins TRBV6-5 to TRBJ2-2; TRBD2 might be the D (5 bases). The germline gives CDR1 MNHEY, CDR2 SVGAGI. Between the trimmed V and J ends, which lost 5 bases and 5 bases, there was a span of 12 bases. The length of the CDR3 is 14 residues. The CDR3 spells CASSPRRGTGELFF. CDR3 coding DNA: TGTGCCAGCAGTCCCAGACGGGGAACCGGGGAGCTGTTTTTT.

The chain is built from TRBV6-4 and TRBJ2-1, with TRBD1 matching over 9 bases. The CDR3 consists of 15 residues. CDR1 and CDR2 (germline): MRHNA, SNTAGT. Germline trimming cut 6 bases from V and 3 bases from J; bases unmatched to any gene: 6. The CDR3 spells CASSEQGADYNEQFF. The CDR3 DNA follows: TGTGCCAGCAGCGAACAGGGGGCTGACTACAATGAGCAGTTCTTC.

In this sample, this clone turned up once. This sequence joins TRBV5-1 and TRBJ2-7; 7 nucleotides align to TRBD1. Germline-derived CDR1 and CDR2 are SGHRS and YFSETQ. The CDR3 is 15 residues long. J lost 5 bases, V lost 2 bases, and 10 bases had no gene match. This CDR3 reads CASSLTHQGVNEQYF. The CDR3 bases are TGCGCCAGCAGCTTAACCCATCAGGGGGTGAACGAGCAGTACTTC. Filled out from reference TRBV5-1 and TRBJ2-7, the complete variable domain reads KAGVTQTPRYLIKTRGQQVTLSCSPISGHRSVSWYQQTPGQGLQFLFEYFSETQRNKGNFPGRFSGRQFSNSRSEMNVSTLELGDSALYLCASSLTHQGVNEQYFGPGTRLTVT.

This clone appeared a few times. V usage is TRBV19 and J usage is TRBJ1-2, with a tentative D call TRBD1 (5 bases). Germline CDR1 is LNHDA and CDR2 is SQIVND (reference sequence). With 3 bases removed from V and 9 bases from J, the gap between germline ends came to 14 bases. The CDR3 has 13 amino acids. The DNA for the CDR3 is TGTGCCAGTAGTATTTTCTCAGGGAATAGCTACACCTTC. Encoded protein: CASSIFSGNSYTF.

The gene calls are TRBV28 and TRBJ2-4; 8 nucleotides align to TRBD2. The trim removed 3 bases at V and 7 bases at J, leaving 8 bases unmatched. The germline CDR1 and CDR2 sequences are MDHEN and SYDVKM. The CDR3 has 15 amino acids. CDR3 DNA: TGTGCCAGCAGTTTTCGCACGGGAGGGTGGAACATTCAGTACTTC. It codes for CASSFRTGGWNIQYF. Supplemented by reference TRBV28 and TRBJ2-4, the full variable domain reads DVKVTQSSRYLVKRTGEKVFLECVQDMDHENMFWYRQDPGLGLRLIYFSYDVKMKEKGDIPEGYSVSREKKERFSLILESASTNQTSMYLCASSFRTGGWNIQYFGAGTRLSVL.

This clone was seen once. The chain recombines TRBV7-9 with TRBJ1-2; D call uncertain. Germline V CDR1 and CDR2: SEHNR, FQNEAQ (reference sequence). Trimming stripped 5 bases from V and 3 bases from J, with 7 bases between. This CDR3 comprises 12 residues. Here the CDR3 reads CASSTLDYGYTF. The CDR3 nucleotides read TGTGCCAGCAGCACCTTGGACTATGGCTACACCTTC.

The chain joins TRBV4-1 to TRBJ1-3, with 7 bases that match TRBD1. CDR1 MGHRA and CDR2 YSYEKL come from the germline V gene. This CDR3 contains 15 residues. J lost 3 bases, V lost 3 bases, and 5 bases had no gene match. CDR3 protein: CASSHNRGGGNTIYF. The DNA for the CDR3 is TGCGCCAGCAGCCACAACAGGGGAGGTGGAAACACCATATATTTT.

This clone showed up just a few times. The chain recombines TRBV5-1 with TRBJ2-3; 12 positions match TRBD2. The V gene end was trimmed by 1 base and the J gene end by 5 bases; junction bases not matched to a gene: 2. Per germline, CDR1 SGHRS and CDR2 YFSETQ. The CDR3 length is 15 residues. The CDR3 protein is CASSLRGLAGDTQYF. CDR3 bases: TGCGCCAGCAGCTTGAGGGGACTAGCGGGAGATACGCAGTATTTT.

In its sample, this clone was seen once. CDR3 loop: CASSPQTDTQYF. The CDR3 bases are TGTGCCAGCAGTCCTCAAACAGATACGCAGTATTTT. V is TRBV27 and J is TRBJ2-3; D is ambiguous. CDR3 length equals 12 residues. Germline CDR1 reads MNHEY; CDR2 reads SMNVEV (reference sequence). The ends were cut back, 5 bases at V and 3 bases at J, with 6 bases in the middle.

The genes are TRBV7-9 and TRBJ1-1, with D hard to call. From germline, CDR1 is SEHNR and CDR2 FQNEAQ (reference sequence). The CDR3 is 12 amino acids. The V gene lost 5 bases and the J gene lost 4 bases, with 8 bases spanning the gap. The chain's CDR3 is CASSHDGTEAFF. For the CDR3, the DNA is TGTGCCAGCAGCCACGACGGCACTGAAGCTTTCTTT.

The J gene is TRBJ2-1, the V gene TRBV9, with TRBD2 identical over 13 bases. Germline-derived CDR1 and CDR2 are SGDLS and YYNGEE. This CDR3 comprises 17 residues. With 2 bases clipped from V and 8 bases from J, the junction kept 10 bases outside the gene matches. The CDR3 DNA reads TGTGCCAGCAGCGTCCGGGGGGGGACTAGCGGGATCTATGAGCAGTTCTTC. Translation gives CASSVRGGTSGIYEQFF.

The chain combines TRBV19 with TRBJ1-1; D may be TRBD1 (5 bases). The germline V gene encodes CDR1 LNHDA and CDR2 SQIVND (reference sequence). The CDR3 is 16 residues long. V lost 4 bases and J 0 bases, leaving 15 bases between the germline ends. The chain's CDR3 is CASSKSSGDLNTEAFF. The DNA of the CDR3 is TGTGCCAGTAGTAAATCGTCCGGGGACCTGAACACTGAAGCTTTCTTT.

The chain links TRBV7-9 to TRBJ2-7; TRBD2 matches at 12 bases. The CDR3 consists of 16 residues. Trimming at V came to 0 bases and at J to 4 bases, leaving 4 bases not matched to a gene. Germline V gene sequence: CDR1 SEHNR, CDR2 FQNEAQ (reference sequence). Here the CDR3 DNA reads TGTGCCAGCAGCTTAGCGACTAGCGGGAGTATATACGAGCAGTACTTC. Protein sequence: CASSLATSGSIYEQYF.